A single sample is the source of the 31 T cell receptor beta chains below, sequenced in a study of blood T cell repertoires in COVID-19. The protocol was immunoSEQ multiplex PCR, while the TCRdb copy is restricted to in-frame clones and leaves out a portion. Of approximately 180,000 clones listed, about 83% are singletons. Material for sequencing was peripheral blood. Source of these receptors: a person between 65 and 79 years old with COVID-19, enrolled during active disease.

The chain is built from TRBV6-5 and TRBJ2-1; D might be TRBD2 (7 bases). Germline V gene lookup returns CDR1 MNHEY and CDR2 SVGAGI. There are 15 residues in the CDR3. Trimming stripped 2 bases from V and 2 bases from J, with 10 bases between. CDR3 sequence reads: CASSYEGGAYNEQFF. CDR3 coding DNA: TGTGCCAGCAGTTACGAGGGGGGGGCCTACAATGAGCAGTTCTTC.

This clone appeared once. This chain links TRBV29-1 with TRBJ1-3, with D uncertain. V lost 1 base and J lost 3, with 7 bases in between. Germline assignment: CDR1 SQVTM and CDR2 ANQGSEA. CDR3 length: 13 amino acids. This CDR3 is CSVEGEGGNTIYF. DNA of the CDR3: TGCAGCGTTGAAGGGGAGGGTGGAAACACCATATATTTT.

This CDR3 is CASTSSNWGTKGTAFF. The DNA for the CDR3 is TGTGCCAGCACTTCTTCCAACTGGGGGACAAAGGGGACGGCTTTCTTT. The V gene is TRBV7-3, the J gene TRBJ1-1; D might be TRBD1 (6 bases). This CDR3 comprises 16 residues. Germline V gene lookup returns CDR1 SGHTA and CDR2 FQGTGA. Trimming took 7 bases from V and 11 from J, leaving 29 bases between them.

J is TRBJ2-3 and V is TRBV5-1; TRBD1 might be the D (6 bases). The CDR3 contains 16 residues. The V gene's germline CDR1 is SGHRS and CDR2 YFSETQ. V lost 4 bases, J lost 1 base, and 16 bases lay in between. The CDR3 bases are TGCGCCAGCAGCCATACGCGGACAGCACGCACAGATACGCAGTATTTT. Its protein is CASSHTRTARTDTQYF.

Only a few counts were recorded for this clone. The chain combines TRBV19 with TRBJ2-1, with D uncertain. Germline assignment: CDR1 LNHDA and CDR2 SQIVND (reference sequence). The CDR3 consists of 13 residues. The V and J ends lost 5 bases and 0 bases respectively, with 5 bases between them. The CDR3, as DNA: TGTGCCAGTAGTTTGAGCTCCTACAATGAGCAGTTCTTC. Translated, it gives CASSLSSYNEQFF.

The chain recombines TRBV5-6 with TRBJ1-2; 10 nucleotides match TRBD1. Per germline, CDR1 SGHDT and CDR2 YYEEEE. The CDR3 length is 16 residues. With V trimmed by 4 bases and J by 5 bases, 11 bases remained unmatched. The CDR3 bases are TGTGCCAGCAGCCGTCCAAGGGACAGGGGCTTTTATGGCTACACCTTC. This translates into CASSRPRDRGFYGYTF.

For the CDR3, the DNA is TGTGCCAGCAGTGAATATATCGGGGGGATTGAAGCTTTCTTT. It is translated as CASSEYIGGIEAFF. The chain joins TRBV6-1 to TRBJ1-1; TRBD1 might be the D (5 bases). Trimming removed 2 bases at V and 7 bases at J, with 14 bases between. CDR1 MNHNS and CDR2 SASEGT come from the germline V gene. This CDR3 region has 14 residues.

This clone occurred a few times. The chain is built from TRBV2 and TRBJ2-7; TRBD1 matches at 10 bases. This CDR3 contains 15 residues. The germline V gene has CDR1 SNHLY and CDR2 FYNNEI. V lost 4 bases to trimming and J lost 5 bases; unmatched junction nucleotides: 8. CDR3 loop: CASSGGRGTGDEQYF. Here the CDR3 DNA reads TGTGCCAGCAGTGGGGGCCGCGGGACAGGGGACGAGCAGTACTTC.

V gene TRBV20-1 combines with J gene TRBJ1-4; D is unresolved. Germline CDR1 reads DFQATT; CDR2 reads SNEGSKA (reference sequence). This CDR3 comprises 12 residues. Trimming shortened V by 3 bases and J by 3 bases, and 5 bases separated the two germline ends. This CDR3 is CSASRANEKLFF. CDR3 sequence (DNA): TGCAGTGCTAGTCGGGCTAATGAAAAACTGTTTTTT.

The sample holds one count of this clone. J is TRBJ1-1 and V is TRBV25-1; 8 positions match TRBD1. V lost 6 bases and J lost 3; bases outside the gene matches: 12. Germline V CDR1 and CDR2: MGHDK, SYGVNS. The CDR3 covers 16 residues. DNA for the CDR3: TGTGCCAGCAGCCTTAGAGGGGACAGGCGATACACTGAAGCTTTCTTT. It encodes CASSLRGDRRYTEAFF.

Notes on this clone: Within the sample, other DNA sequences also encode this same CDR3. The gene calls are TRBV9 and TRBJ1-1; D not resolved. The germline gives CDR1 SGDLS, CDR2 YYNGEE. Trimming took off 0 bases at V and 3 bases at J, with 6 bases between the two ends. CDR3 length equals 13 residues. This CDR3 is CASSVDGDTEAFF. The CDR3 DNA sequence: TGTGCCAGCAGCGTAGACGGGGACACTGAAGCTTTCTTT.

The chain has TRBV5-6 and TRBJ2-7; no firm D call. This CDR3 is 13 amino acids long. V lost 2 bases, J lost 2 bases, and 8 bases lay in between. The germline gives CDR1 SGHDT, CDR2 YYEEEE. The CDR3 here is CASSLFRTYEQYF. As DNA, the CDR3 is TGTGCCAGCAGCTTATTCAGGACCTACGAGCAGTACTTC.

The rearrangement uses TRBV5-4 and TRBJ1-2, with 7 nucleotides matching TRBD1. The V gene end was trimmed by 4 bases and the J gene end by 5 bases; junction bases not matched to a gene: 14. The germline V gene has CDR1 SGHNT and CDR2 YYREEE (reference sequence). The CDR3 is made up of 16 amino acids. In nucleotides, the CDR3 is TGTGCCAGCAGCCTTGGGACAGCCCGAGCGGCTTATGGCTACACCTTC. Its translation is CASSLGTARAAYGYTF. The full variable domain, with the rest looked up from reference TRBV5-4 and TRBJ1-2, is ETGVTQSPTHLIKTRGQQVTLRCSSQSGHNTVSWYQQALGQGPQFIFQYYREEENGRGNFPPRFSGLQFPNYSSELNVNALELDDSALYLCASSLGTARAAYGYTFGSGTRLTVV.

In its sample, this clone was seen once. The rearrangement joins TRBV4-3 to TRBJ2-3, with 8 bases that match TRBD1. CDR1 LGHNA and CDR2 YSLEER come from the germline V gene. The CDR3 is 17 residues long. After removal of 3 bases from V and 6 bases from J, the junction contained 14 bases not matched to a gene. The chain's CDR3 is CASSQATGQVGFDTQYF. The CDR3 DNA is TGCGCCAGCAGCCAGGCTACGGGACAGGTGGGGTTTGATACGCAGTATTTT.

The CDR3 DNA follows: TGTGCCAGCGGCCTGGGGGCAGGGCTTGTAATGGCTGGGGCCAACGTCCTGACTTTC. Amino acids: CASGLGAGLVMAGANVLTF. This rearrangement joins TRBV27 to TRBJ2-6; TRBD1 is a possible D gene (6 bases). Between the trimmed V and J ends, which lost 8 bases and 2 bases, there was a span of 25 bases. CDR3 length: 19 amino acids. Per the germline V gene, CDR1 is MNHEY and CDR2 is SMNVEV (reference sequence).

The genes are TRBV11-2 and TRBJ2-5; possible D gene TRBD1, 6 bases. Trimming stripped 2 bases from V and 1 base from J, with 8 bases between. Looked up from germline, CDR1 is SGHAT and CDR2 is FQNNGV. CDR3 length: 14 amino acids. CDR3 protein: CASSLQTGQETQYF. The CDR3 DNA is TGTGCCAGCAGCTTACAGACAGGCCAAGAGACCCAGTACTTC.

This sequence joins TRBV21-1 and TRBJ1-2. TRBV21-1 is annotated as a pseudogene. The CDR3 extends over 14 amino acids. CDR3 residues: CASSKGGGGYGYTF. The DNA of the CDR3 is TGTGCCAGCAGCAAAGGGGGAGGGGGTTATGGCTACACCTTC.

This chain's CDR3 is CASSRRGQGWDSNQPQHF. Here the CDR3 DNA reads TGTGCCAGTAGCCGACGGGGACAGGGATGGGATAGCAATCAGCCCCAGCATTTT. The gene calls are TRBV19 and TRBJ1-5; 9 nucleotides match TRBD1. The germline V gene encodes CDR1 LNHDA and CDR2 SQIVND (reference sequence). This CDR3 contains 18 residues. V lost 6 bases and J lost 0; bases outside the gene matches: 12.

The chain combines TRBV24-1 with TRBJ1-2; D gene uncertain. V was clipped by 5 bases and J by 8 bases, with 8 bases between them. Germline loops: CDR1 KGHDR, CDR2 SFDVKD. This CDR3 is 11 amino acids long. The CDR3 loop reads CATSGLRGYTF. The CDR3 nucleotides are TGTGCCACCAGTGGACTAAGGGGCTACACCTTC.

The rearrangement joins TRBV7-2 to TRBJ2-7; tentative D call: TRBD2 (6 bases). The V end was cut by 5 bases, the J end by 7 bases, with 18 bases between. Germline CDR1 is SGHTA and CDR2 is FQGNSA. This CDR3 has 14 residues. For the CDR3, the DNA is TGTGCCAGCAGCGATAGCGGTAGGATGTGGGAGCAGTACTTC. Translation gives CASSDSGRMWEQYF. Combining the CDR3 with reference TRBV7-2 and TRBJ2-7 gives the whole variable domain GAGVSQSPSNKVTEKGKDVELRCDPISGHTALYWYRQSLGQGLEFLIYFQGNSAPDKSGLPSDRFSAERTGGSVSTLTIQRTQQEDSAVYLCASSDSGRMWEQYFGPGTRLTVT.

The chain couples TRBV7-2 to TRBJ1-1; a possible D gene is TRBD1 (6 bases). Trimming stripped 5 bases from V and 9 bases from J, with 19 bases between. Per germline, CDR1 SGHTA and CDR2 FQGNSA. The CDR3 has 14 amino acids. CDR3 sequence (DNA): TGTGCCAGCAGCCCCAGGTGGGGGCTATATCAAGCTTTCTTT. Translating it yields CASSPRWGLYQAFF.

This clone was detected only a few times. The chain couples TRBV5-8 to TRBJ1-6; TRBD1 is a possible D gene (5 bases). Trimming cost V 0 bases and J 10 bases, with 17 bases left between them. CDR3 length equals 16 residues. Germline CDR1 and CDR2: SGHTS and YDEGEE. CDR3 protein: CASSLVRGREGSPLHF. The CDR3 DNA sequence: TGTGCCAGCAGCTTGGTTCGGGGCAGGGAGGGGTCACCCCTCCACTTT.

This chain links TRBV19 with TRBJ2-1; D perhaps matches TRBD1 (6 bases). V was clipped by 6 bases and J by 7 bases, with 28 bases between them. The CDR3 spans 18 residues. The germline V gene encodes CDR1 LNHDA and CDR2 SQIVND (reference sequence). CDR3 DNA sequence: TGTGCCAGTAGGGATAATATTTTTGGGGGCGGCCATTGGAATGAGCAGTTCTTC. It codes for CASRDNIFGGGHWNEQFF.

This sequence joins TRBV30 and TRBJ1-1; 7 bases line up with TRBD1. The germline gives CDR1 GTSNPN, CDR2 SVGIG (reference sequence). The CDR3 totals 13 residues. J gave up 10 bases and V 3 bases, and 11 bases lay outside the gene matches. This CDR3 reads CAWRLQGYGGAFF. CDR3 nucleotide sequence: TGTGCCTGGAGGCTACAGGGGTATGGTGGAGCTTTCTTT.

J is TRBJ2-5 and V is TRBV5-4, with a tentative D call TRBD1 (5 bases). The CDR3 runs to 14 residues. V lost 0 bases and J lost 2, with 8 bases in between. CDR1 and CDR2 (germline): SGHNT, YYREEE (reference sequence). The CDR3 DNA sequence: TGTGCCAGCAGCTTGGACAGGCGACAAGAGACCCAGTACTTC. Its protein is CASSLDRRQETQYF.

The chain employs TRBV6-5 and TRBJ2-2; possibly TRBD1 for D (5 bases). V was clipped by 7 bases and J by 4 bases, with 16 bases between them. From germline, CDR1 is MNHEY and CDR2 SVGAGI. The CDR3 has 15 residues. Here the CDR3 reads CASKARRDVTGELFF. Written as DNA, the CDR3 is TGTGCCAGCAAAGCGCGCAGGGATGTCACCGGGGAGCTGTTTTTT.

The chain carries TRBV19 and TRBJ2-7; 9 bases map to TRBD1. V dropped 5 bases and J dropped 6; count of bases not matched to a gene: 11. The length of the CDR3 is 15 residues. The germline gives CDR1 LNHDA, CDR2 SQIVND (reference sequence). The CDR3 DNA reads TGTGCCAGTAGTTCCCCCGGGACAGGGACGGGCGAGCAGTACTTC. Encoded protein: CASSSPGTGTGEQYF.

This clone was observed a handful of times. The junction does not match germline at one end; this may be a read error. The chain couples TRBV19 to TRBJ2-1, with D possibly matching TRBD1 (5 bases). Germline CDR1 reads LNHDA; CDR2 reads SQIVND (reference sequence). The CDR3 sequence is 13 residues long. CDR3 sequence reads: CASSRSAVQVWVF. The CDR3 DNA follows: TGTGCCAGTAGTCGGTCCGCTGTACAGGTTTGGGTCTTC. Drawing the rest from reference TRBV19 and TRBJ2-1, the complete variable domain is DGGITQSPKYLFRKEGQNVTLSCEQNLNHDAMYWYRQDPGQGLRLIYYSQIVNDFQKGDIAEGYSVSREKKESFPLTVTSAQKNPTAFYLCASSRSAVQVWVFGPGTRLTVL.

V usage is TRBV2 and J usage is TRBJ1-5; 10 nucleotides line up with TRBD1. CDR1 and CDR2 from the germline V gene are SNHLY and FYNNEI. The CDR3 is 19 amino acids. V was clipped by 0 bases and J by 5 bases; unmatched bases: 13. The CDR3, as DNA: TGTGCCAGCAGTGAAGCGCTTCGGGAATGGGACAGGGGTCATCAGCCCCAGCATTTT. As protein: CASSEALREWDRGHQPQHF.

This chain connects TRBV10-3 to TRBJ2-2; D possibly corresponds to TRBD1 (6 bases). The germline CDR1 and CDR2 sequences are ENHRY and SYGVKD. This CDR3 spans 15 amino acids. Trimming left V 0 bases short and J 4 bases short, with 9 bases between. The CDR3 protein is CAISESRGGTGELFF. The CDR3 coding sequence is TGTGCCATCAGTGAGTCGAGAGGGGGCACCGGGGAGCTGTTTTTT.

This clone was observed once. This CDR3 reads CASSKGHLSSYEQYF. The CDR3 DNA reads as TGTGCCAGCAGCAAAGGTCACTTGAGCTCCTACGAGCAGTACTTC. The J gene is TRBJ2-7, the V gene TRBV21-1; the table assigns TRBD2, which was not confirmed against the DNA. TRBV21-1 represents a pseudogene. The CDR3 totals 15 residues.